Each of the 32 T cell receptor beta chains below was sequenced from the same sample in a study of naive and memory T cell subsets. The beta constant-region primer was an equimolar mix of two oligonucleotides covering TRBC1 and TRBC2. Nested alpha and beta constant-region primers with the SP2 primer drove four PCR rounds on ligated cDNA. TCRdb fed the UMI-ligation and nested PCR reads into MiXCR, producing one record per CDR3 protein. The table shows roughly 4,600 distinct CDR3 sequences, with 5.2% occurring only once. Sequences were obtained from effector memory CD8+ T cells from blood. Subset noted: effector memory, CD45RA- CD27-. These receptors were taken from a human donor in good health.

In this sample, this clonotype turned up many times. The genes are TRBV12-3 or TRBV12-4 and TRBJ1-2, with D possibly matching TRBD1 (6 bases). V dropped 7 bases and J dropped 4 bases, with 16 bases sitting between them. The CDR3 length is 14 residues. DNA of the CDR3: TGTGCCAGCAATCATGGGGGCGCTGGCTATGGCTACACCTTC. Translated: CASNHGGAGYGYTF.

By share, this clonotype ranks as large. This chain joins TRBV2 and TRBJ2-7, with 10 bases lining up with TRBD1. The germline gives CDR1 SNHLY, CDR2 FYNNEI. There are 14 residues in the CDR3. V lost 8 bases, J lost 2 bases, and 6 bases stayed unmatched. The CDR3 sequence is CASFLTGGPYEQYF. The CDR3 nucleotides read TGTGCCAGCTTCTTGACAGGGGGCCCCTACGAGCAGTACTTC.

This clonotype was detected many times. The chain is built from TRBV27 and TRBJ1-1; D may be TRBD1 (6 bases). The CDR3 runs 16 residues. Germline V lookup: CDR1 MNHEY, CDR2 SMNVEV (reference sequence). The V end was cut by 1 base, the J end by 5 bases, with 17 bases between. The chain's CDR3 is CASSLFIRGSYTEAFF. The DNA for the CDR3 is TGTGCCAGCAGTTTATTCATCAGGGGTTCATATACTGAAGCTTTCTTT.

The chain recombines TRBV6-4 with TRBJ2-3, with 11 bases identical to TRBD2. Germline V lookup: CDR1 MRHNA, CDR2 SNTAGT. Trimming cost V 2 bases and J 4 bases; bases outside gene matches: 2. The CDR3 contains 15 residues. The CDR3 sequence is CASSDIAGGPDTQYF. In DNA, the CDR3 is TGTGCCAGCAGTGACATAGCGGGAGGGCCAGATACGCAGTATTTT.

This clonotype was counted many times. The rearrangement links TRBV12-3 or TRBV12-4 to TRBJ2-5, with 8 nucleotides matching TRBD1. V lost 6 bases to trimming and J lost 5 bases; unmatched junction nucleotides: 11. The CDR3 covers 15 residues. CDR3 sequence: CASSLGQGSGETQYF. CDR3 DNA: TGTGCCAGCAGCCTCGGACAGGGATCTGGGGAGACCCAGTACTTC.

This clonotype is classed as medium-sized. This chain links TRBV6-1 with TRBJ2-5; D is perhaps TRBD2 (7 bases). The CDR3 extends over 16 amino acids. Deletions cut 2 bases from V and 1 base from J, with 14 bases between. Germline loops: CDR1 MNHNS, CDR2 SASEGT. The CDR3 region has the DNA TGTGCCAGCAGTGAACTTGGGGGGGGGCCCCAAGAGACCCAGTACTTC. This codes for CASSELGGGPQETQYF.

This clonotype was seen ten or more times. The CDR3 region is CATSRDTGTGNEKLFF. The CDR3 nucleotides read TGTGCCACCAGCAGAGATACCGGGACAGGGAATGAAAAACTGTTTTTT. The chain couples TRBV15 to TRBJ1-4; 9 bases line up with TRBD1. The CDR3 length is 16 residues. CDR1 and CDR2 from the germline V gene are LNHNV and YYDKDF (reference sequence). J gave up 5 bases and V 0 bases, and 4 bases lay outside the gene matches.

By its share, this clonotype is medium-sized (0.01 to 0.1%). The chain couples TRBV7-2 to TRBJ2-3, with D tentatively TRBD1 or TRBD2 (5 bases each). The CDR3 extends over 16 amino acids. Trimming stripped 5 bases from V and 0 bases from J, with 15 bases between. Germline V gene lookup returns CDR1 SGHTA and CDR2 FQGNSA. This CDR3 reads CASSPRVGESTDTQYF. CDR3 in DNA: TGTGCCAGCAGCCCAAGAGTGGGGGAAAGCACAGATACGCAGTATTTT.

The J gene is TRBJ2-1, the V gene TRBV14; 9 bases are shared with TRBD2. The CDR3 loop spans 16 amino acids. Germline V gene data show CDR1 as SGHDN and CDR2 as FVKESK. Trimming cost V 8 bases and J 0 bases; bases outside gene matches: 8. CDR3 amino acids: CASQAGGSLSYNEQFF. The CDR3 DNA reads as TGTGCCAGCCAGGCGGGAGGGTCCCTCTCCTACAATGAGCAGTTCTTC.

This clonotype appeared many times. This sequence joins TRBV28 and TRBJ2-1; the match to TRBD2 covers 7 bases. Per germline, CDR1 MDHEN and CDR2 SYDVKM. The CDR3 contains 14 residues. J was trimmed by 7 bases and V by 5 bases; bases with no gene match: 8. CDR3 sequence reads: CASSAGLGWNEQFF. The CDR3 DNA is TGTGCCAGCAGTGCCGGACTAGGATGGAATGAGCAGTTCTTC.

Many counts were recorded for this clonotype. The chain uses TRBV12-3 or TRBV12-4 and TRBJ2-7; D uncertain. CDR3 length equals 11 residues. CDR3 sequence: CAVTAGYEQYF. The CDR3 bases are TGTGCGGTTACGGCTGGCTACGAGCAGTACTTC.

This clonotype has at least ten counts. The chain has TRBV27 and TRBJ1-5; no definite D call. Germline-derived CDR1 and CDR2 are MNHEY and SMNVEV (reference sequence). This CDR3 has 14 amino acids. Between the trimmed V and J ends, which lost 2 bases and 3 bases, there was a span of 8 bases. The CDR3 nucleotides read TGTGCCAGCAGTTTAGGCGCGGACAATCAGCCCCAGCATTTT. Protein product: CASSLGADNQPQHF.

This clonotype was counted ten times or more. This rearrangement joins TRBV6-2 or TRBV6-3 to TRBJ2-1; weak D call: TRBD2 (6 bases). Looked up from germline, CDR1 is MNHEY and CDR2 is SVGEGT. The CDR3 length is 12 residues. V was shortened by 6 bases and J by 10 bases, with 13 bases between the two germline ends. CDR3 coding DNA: TGTGCCAGCAGGTGGACTATGTCGGAGCAGTTCTTC. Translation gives CASRWTMSEQFF.

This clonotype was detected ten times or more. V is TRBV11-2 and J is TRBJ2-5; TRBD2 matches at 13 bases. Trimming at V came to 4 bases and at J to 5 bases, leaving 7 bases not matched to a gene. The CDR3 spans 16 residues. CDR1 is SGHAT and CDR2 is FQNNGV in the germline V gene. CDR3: CASSSGGTSGVETQYF. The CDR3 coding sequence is TGTGCCAGCAGCTCAGGTGGGACTAGCGGGGTGGAGACCCAGTACTTC.

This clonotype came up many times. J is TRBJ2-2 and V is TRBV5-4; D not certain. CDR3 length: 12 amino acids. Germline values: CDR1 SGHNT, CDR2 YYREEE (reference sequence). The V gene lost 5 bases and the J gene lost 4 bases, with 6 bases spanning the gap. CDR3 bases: TGTGCCAGCAGTGAGATCACCGGGGAGCTGTTTTTT. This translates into CASSEITGELFF. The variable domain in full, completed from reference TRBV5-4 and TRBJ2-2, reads ETGVTQSPTHLIKTRGQQVTLRCSSQSGHNTVSWYQQALGQGPQFIFQYYREEENGRGNFPPRFSGLQFPNYSSELNVNALELDDSALYLCASSEITGELFFGEGSRLTVL.

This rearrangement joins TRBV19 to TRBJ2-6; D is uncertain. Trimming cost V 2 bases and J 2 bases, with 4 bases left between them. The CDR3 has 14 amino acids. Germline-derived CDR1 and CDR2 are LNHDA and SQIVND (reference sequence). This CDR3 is CASSITAGANVLTF. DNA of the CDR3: TGTGCCAGTAGTATAACAGCTGGGGCCAACGTCCTGACTTTC.

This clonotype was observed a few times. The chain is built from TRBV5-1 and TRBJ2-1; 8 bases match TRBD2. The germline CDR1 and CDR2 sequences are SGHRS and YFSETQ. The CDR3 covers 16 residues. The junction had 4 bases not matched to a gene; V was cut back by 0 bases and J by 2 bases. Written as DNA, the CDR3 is TGCGCCAGCAGCTTGGAGGCTAGCGGGCCCTACAATGAGCAGTTCTTC. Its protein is CASSLEASGPYNEQFF.

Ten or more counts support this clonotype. CDR3 loop: CASSLEAGGTYNEQFF. The CDR3 bases are TGTGCCAGCAGTTTAGAGGCGGGAGGTACCTACAATGAGCAGTTCTTC. The V call is TRBV12-3 or TRBV12-4, the J call TRBJ2-1; TRBD2 matches 8 bases. The CDR3 loop spans 16 amino acids. J gave up 2 bases and V 1 base, and 4 bases lay outside the gene matches.

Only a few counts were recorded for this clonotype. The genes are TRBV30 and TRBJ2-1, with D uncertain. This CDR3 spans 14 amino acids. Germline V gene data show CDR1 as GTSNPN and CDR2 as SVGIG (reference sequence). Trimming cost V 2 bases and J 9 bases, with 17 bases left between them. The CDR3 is CAWSPSTAGGEQFF. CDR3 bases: TGTGCCTGGAGTCCCTCTACAGCAGGCGGTGAGCAGTTCTTC. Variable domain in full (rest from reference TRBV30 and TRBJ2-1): SQTIHQWPATLVQPVGSPLSLECTVEGTSNPNLYWYRQAAGRGLQLLFYSVGIGQISSEVPQNLSASRPQDRQFILSSKKLLLSDSGFYLCAWSPSTAGGEQFFGPGTRLTVL.

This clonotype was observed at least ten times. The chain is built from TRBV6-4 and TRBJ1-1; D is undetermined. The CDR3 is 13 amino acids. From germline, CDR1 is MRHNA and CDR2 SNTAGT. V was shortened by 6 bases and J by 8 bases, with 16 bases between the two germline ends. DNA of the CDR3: TGTGCCAGCAGGGGTCCGGACGGTCCCGAAGCTTTCTTT. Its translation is CASRGPDGPEAFF.

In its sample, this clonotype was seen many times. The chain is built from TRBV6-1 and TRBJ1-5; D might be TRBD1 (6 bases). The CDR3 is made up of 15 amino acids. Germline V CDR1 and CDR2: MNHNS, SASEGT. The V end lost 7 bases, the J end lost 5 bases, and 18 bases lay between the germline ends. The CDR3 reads CASKDRKTYHQPQHF. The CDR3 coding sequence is TGTGCCAGCAAAGACAGGAAAACGTACCATCAGCCCCAGCATTTT.

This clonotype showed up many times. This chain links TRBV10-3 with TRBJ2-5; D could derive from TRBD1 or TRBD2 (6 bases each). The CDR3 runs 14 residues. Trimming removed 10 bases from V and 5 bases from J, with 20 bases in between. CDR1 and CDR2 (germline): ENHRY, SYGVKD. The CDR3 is CATKGGPGVETQYF. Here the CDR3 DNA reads TGTGCCACCAAAGGGGGGCCGGGAGTCGAGACCCAGTACTTC.

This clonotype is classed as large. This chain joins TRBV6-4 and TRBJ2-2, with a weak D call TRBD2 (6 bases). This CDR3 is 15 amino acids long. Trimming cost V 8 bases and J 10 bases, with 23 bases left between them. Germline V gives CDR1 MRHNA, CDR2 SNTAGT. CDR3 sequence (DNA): TGTGCCAGCGCACCGTCAGGAGGGAGCCACACGGAGCTGTTTTTT. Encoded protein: CASAPSGGSHTELFF.

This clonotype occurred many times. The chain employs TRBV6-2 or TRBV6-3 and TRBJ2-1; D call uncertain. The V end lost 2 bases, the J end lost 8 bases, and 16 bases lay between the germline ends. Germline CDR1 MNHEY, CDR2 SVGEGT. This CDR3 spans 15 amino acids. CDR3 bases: TGTGCCAGCAGTTACGTCCACTACCAAACGGATGAGCAGTTCTTC. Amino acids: CASSYVHYQTDEQFF.

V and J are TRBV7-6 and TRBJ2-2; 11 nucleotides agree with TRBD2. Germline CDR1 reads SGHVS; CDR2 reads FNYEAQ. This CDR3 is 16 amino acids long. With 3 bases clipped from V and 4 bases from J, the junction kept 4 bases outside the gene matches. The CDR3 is CASSFFTSGSTGELFF. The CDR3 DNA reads TGTGCCAGCAGCTTCTTTACTAGCGGGAGCACCGGGGAGCTGTTTTTT.

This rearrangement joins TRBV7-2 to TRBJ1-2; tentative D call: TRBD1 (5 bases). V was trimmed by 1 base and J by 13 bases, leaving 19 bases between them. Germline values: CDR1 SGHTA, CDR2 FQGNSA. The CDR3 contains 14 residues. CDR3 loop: CASSLVTLTGSGTF. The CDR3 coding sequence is TGTGCCAGCAGCTTAGTAACTTTAACAGGCTCTGGCACCTTC.

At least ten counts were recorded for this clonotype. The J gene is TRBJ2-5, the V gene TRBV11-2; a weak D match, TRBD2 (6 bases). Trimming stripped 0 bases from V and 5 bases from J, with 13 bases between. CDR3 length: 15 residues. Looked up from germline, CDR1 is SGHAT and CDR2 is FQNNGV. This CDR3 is CASSLDLWAGETQYF. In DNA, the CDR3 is TGTGCCAGCAGCTTAGACTTGTGGGCGGGGGAGACCCAGTACTTC.

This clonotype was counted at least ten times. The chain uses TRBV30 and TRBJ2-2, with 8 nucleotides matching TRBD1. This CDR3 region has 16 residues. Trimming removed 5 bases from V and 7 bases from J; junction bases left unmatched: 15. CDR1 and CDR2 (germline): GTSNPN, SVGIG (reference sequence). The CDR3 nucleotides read TGTGCCTGGGCCGGGCCCCAGACAGGGGAGGACGGGGAGCTGTTTTTT. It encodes CAWAGPQTGEDGELFF.

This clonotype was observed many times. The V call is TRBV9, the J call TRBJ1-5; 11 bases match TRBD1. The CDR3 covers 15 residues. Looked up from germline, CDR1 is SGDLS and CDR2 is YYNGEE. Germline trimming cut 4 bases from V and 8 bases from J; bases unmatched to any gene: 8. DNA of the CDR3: TGTGCCAGCAGCCCCGGACAGGGGGCGGGGGAGCCCCAGCATTTT. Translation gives CASSPGQGAGEPQHF.

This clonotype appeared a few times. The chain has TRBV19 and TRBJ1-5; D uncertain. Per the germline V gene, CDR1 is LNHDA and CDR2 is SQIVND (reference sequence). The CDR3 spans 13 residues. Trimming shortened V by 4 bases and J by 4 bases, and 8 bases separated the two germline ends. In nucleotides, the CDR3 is TGTGCCAGTAGTAGATGGGGAAATCAGCCCCAGCATTTT. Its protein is CASSRWGNQPQHF.

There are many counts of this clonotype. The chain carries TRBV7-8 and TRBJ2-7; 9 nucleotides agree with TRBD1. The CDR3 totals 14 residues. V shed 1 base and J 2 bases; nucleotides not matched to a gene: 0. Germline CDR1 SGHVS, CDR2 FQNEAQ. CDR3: CASSLGQGAYEQYF. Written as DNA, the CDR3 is TGTGCCAGCAGCTTAGGACAGGGGGCCTACGAGCAGTACTTC.

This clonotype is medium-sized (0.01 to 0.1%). This CDR3 reads CASSDSQENEKLFF. CDR3 nucleotides: TGTGCCAGCAGTGATAGCCAAGAAAATGAAAAACTGTTTTTT. The V and J genes are TRBV2 and TRBJ1-4; D is undetermined. CDR1 is SNHLY and CDR2 is FYNNEI in the germline V gene. The CDR3 loop spans 14 amino acids. Trimming took 3 bases from V and 5 from J, leaving 10 bases between them.